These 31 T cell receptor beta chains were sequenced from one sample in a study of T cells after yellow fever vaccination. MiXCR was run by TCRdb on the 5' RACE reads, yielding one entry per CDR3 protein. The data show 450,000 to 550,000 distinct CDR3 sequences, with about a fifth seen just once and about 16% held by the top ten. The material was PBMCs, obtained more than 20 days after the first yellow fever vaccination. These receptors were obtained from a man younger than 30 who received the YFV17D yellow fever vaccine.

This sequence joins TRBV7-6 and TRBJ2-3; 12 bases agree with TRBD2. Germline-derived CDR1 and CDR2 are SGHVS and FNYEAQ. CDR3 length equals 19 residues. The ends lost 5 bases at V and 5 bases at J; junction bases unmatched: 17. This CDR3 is CASSPGTSGFSWVRDTQYF. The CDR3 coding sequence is TGTGCCAGCAGCCCGGGGACTAGCGGGTTTTCGTGGGTCAGAGATACGCAGTATTTT.

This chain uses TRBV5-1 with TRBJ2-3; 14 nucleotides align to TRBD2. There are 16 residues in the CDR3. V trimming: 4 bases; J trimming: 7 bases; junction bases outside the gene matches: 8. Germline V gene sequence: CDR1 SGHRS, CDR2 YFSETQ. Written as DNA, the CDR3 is TGCGCCAGCAGCGAGACTAGCGGGGGGGCCGGGAATACGCAGTATTTT. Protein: CASSETSGGAGNTQYF. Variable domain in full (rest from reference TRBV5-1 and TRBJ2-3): KAGVTQTPRYLIKTRGQQVTLSCSPISGHRSVSWYQQTPGQGLQFLFEYFSETQRNKGNFPGRFSGRQFSNSRSEMNVSTLELGDSALYLCASSETSGGAGNTQYFGPGTRLTVL.

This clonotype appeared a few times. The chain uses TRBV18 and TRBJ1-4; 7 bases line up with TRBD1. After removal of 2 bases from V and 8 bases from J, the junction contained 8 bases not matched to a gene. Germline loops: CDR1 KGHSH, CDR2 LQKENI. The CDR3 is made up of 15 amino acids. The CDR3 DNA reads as TGTGCCAGCTCACCAGCTGCGACAGGGAACGAAAAACTGTTTTTT. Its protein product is CASSPAATGNEKLFF.

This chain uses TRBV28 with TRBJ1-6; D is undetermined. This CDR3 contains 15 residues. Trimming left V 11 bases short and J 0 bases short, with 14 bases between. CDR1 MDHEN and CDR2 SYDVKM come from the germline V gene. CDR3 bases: TGTGCCGCTAGCGGAGGCAGCTCCTATAATTCACCCCTCCACTTT. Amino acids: CAASGGSSYNSPLHF.

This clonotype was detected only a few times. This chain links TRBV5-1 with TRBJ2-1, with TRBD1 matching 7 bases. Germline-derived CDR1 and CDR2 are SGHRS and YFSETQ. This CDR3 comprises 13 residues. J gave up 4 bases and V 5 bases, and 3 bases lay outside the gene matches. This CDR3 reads CASRTGWYNEQFF. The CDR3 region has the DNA TGCGCCAGCAGGACAGGGTGGTACAATGAGCAGTTCTTC.

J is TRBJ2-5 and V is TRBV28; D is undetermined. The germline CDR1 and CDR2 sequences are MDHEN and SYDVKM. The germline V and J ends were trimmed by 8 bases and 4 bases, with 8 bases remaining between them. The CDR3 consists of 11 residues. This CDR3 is CASRILETQYF. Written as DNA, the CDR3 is TGTGCCAGCCGAATTCTAGAGACCCAGTACTTC. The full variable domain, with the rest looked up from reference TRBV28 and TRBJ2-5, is DVKVTQSSRYLVKRTGEKVFLECVQDMDHENMFWYRQDPGLGLRLIYFSYDVKMKEKGDIPEGYSVSREKKERFSLILESASTNQTSMYLCASRILETQYFGPGTRLLVL.

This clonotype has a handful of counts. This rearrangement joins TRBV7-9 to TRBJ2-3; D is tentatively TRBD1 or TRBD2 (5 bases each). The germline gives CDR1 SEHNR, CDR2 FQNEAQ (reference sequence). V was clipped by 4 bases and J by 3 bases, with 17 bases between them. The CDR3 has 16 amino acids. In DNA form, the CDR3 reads TGTGCCAGCAGCTCTACTGGGGGTTTCCGTACAGATACGCAGTATTTT. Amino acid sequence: CASSSTGGFRTDTQYF. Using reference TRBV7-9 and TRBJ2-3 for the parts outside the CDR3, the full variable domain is DTGVSQNPRHKITKRGQNVTFRCDPISEHNRLYWYRQTLGQGPEFLTYFQNEAQLEKSRLLSDRFSAERPKGSFSTLEIQRTEQGDSAMYLCASSSTGGFRTDTQYFGPGTRLTVL.

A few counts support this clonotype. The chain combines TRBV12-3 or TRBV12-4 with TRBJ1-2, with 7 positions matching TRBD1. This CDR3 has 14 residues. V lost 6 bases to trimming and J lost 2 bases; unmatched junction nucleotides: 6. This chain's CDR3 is CASSTTGANYGYTF. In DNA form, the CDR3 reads TGTGCCAGCAGCACTACAGGGGCCAACTATGGCTACACCTTC.

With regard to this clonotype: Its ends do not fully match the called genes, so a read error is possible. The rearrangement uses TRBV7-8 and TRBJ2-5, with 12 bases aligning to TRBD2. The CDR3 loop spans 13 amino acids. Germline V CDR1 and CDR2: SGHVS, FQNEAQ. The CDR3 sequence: CASSSAGTSGFPF. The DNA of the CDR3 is TGTGCCAGCAGCTCAGCCGGGACTAGCGGGTTTCCCTTC.

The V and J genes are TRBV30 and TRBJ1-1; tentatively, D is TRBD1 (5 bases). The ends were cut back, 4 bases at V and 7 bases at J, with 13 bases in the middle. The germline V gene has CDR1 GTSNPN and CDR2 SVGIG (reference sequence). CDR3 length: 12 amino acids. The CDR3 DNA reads TGTGCCTGGATTGGGACGCAGGTTGAAGCTTTCTTT. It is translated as CAWIGTQVEAFF.

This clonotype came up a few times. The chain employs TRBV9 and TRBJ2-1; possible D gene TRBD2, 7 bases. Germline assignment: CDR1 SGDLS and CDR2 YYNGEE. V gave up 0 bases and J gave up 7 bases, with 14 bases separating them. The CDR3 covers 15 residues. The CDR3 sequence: CASSVVGGAWNEQFF. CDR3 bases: TGTGCCAGCAGCGTAGTGGGGGGGGCGTGGAATGAGCAGTTCTTC. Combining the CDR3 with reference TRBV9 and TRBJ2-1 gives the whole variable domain DSGVTQTPKHLITATGQRVTLRCSPRSGDLSVYWYQQSLDQGLQFLIQYYNGEERAKGNILERFSAQQFPDLHSELNLSSLELGDSALYFCASSVVGGAWNEQFFGPGTRLTVL.

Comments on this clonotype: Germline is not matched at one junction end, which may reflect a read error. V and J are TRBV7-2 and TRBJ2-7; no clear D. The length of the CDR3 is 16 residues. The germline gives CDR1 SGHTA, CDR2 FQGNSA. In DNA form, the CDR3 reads TGTGCCAGCAGGTTAGACCCCCGTATGAACTCCTACGAGCAGTACTTC. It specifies CASRLDPRMNSYEQYF.

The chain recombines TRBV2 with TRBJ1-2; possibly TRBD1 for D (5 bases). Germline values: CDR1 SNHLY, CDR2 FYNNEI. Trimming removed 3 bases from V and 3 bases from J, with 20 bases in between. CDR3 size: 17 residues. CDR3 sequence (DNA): TGTGCCAGCAGTGATTACCAGCGGGGAGCGGGGGACTATGGCTACACCTTC. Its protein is CASSDYQRGAGDYGYTF.

Here the CDR3 reads CASSERGVSNEKLFF. CDR3 nucleotide sequence: TGTGCCAGCAGTGAAAGGGGGGTGTCTAATGAAAAACTGTTTTTT. The V and J genes are TRBV2 and TRBJ1-4; D possibly corresponds to TRBD1 (6 bases). Trimming took 2 bases from V and 3 from J, leaving 10 bases between them. The V gene's germline CDR1 is SNHLY and CDR2 FYNNEI. There are 15 residues in the CDR3.

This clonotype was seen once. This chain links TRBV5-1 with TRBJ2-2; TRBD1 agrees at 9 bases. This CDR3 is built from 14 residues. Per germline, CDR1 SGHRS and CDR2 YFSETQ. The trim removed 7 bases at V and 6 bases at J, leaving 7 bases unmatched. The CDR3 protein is CASFYRGLAGELFF. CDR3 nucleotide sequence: TGCGCCAGCTTCTACAGGGGGCTCGCCGGGGAGCTGTTTTTT.

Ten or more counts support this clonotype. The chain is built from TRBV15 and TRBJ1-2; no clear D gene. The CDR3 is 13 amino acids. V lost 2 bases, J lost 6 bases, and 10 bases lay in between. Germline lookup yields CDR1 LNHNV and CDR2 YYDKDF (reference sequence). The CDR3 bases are TGTGCCACCAGCAGAACTCTGAGCGATGGCTACACCTTC. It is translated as CATSRTLSDGYTF.

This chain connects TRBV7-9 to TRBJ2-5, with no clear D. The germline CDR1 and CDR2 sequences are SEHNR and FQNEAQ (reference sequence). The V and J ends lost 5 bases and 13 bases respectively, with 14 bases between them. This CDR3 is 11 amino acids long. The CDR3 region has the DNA TGTGCCAGCAGCAACGACTGGGTTTTGTACTTC. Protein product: CASSNDWVLYF.

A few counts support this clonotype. The CDR3 protein is CASSLAPGLGEQYV. The CDR3 DNA reads as TGTGCCAGCAGCTTAGCCCCAGGACTGGGCGAGCAGTACGTC. The rearrangement links TRBV7-9 to TRBJ2-7, with a possible D match to TRBD2 (5 bases). CDR1 is SEHNR, CDR2 FQNEAQ, per germline (reference sequence). The CDR3 is 14 residues long. V shed 0 bases and J shed 6 bases, with 12 bases lying between them.

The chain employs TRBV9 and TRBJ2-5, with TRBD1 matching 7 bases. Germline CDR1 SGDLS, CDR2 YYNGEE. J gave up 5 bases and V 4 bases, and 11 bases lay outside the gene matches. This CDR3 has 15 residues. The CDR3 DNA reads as TGTGCCAGCAGCTCTTCGGGGACAGCGCTGGAGACCCAGTACTTC. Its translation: CASSSSGTALETQYF. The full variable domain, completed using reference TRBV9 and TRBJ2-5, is DSGVTQTPKHLITATGQRVTLRCSPRSGDLSVYWYQQSLDQGLQFLIQYYNGEERAKGNILERFSAQQFPDLHSELNLSSLELGDSALYFCASSSSGTALETQYFGPGTRLLVL.

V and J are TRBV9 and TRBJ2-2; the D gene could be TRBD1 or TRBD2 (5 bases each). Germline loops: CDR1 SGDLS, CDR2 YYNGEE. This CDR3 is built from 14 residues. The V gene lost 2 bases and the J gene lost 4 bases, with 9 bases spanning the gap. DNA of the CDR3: TGTGCCAGCAGCGTTGGGGGAGTCACCGGGGAGCTGTTTTTT. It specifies CASSVGGVTGELFF.

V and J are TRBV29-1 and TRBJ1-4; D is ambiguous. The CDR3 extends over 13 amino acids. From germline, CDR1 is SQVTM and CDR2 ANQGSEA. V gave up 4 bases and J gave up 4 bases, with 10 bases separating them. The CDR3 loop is CSVVDGHNEKLFF. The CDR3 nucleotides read TGCAGCGTTGTTGACGGTCATAATGAAAAACTGTTTTTT.

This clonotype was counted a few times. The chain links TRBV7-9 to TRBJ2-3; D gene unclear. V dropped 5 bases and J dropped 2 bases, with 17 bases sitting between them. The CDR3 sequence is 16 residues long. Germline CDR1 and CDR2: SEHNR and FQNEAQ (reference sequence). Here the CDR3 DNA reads TGTGCCAGCAGCCCCCAAGTGGGAACTTACACAGATACGCAGTATTTT. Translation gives CASSPQVGTYTDTQYF.

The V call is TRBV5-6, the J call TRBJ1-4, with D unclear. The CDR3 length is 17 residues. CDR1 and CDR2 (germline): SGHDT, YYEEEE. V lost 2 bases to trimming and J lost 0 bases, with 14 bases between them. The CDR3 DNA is TGTGCCAGCAGCTTTTCCGGACTTCTGACAACTAATGAAAAACTGTTTTTT. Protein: CASSFSGLLTTNEKLFF.

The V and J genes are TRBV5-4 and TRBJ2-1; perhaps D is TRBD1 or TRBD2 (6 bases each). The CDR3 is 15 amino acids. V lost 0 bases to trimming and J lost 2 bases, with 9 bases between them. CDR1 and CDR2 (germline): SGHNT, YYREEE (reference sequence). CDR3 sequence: CASSLDRGAYNEQFF. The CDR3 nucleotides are TGTGCCAGCAGCTTGGATAGGGGGGCCTACAATGAGCAGTTCTTC.

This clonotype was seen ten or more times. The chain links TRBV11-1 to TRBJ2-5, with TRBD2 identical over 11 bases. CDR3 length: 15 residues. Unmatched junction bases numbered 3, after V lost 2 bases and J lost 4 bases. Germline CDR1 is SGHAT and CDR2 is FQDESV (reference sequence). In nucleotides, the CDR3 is TGTGCCAGCAGCTTACGCCTAGCGGGGGGAGAGACCCAGTACTTC. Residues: CASSLRLAGGETQYF.

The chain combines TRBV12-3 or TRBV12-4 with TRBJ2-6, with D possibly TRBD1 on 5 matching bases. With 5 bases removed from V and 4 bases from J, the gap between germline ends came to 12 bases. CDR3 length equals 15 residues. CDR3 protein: CASSALGRGANVLTF. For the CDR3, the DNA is TGTGCCAGCAGTGCTCTGGGGCGGGGGGCCAACGTCCTGACTTTC.

CDR3 residues: CASSQDPLNRANGELFF. The DNA of the CDR3 is TGTGCCAGCAGCCAAGACCCCTTGAACAGGGCGAACGGGGAGCTGTTTTTT. This rearrangement joins TRBV4-2 to TRBJ2-2; possible D gene TRBD1, 6 bases. The CDR3 length is 17 residues. V dropped 0 bases and J dropped 7 bases, with 18 bases sitting between them. From germline, CDR1 is LGHNA and CDR2 YNFKEQ.

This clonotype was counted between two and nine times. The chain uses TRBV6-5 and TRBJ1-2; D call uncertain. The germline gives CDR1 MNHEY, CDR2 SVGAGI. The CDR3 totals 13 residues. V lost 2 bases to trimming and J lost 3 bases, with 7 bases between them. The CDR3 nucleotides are TGTGCCAGCAGTTACCGAGTTGACTATGGCTACACCTTC. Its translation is CASSYRVDYGYTF.

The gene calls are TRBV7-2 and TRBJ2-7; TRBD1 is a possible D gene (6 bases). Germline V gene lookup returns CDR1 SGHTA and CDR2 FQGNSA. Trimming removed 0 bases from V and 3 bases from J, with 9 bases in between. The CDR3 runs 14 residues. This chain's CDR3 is CASSLAGQNYEQYF. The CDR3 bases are TGTGCCAGCAGCTTAGCCGGACAGAACTACGAGCAGTACTTC.

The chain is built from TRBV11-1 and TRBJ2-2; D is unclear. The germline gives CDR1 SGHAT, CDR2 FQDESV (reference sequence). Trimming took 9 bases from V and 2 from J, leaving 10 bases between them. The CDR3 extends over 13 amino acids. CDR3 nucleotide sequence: TGTGCCAGTGGGCACCTCAACACCGGGGAGCTGTTTTTT. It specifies CASGHLNTGELFF.

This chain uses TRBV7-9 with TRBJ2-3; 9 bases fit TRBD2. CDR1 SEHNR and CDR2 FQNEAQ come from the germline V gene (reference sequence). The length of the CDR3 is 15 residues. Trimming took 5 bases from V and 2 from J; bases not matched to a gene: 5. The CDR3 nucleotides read TGTGCCAGCAGCCCAGCGGGGGGCAACACAGATACGCAGTATTTT. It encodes CASSPAGGNTDTQYF.